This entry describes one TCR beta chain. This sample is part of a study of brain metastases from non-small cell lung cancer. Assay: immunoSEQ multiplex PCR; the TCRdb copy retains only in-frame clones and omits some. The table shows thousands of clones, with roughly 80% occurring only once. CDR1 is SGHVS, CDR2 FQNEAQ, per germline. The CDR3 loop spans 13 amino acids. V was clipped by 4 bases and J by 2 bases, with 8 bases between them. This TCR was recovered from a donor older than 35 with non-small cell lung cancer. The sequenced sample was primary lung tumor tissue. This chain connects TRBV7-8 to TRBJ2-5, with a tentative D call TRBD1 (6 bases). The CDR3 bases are TGTGCCAGCAGCTACGACAGGCAAGAGACCCAGTACTTC. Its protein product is CASSYDRQETQYF.